The 12 T cell receptor beta chains below come from one sample, sequenced in a study of CD8+CD57+ T cells in acquired aplastic anemia (dated by TCRdb to 2017 to 2018). Sequencing relied on an Illumina HiSeq 2000. Genomic DNA was used as template for profiling of TCR beta VDJ combinations and CDR3 sequences. TCRdb passed the public sequencing reads through fastp at Q25 and MiXCR, retaining productive beta sequences. Entries that share a CDR3 protein sequence are merged under the most common genes and DNA. The sample table lists 100,000 to 150,000 distinct CDR3 sequences, around 48% of them with a count of one. The top ten hold about 2.5% of the sample. The sequencing sample was made of sorted CD4+, CD8+, or CD8+CD57+ T cells (not recorded which) from PBMCs. Receptors originate from a human donor in good health, serving as a control.

V usage is TRBV10-3 and J usage is TRBJ1-1; D perhaps matches TRBD1 (6 bases). Germline CDR1 is ENHRY and CDR2 is SYGVKD. This CDR3 is 16 amino acids long. The germline V and J ends were trimmed by 2 bases and 1 base, with 14 bases remaining between them. The DNA of the CDR3 is TGTGCCATCAGTGAGGGCTACAGGGCATCGAACACTGAAGCTTTCTTT. Translating it yields CAISEGYRASNTEAFF.

The table lists this clonotype with a few counts. This chain links TRBV10-3 with TRBJ2-3, with 15 bases that match TRBD2. The CDR3 length is 15 residues. Unmatched junction bases numbered 11, after V lost 10 bases and J lost 9 bases. Germline V gene sequence: CDR1 ENHRY, CDR2 SYGVKD. The CDR3 DNA reads as TGTGCCAGCAGCCGGACTAGCGGGGGGGCCGGGACGCAGTATTTT. Its protein product is CASSRTSGGAGTQYF.

V and J are TRBV15 and TRBJ2-1; TRBD2 aligns across 9 bases. With V trimmed by 3 bases and J by 7 bases, 10 bases remained unmatched. CDR1 and CDR2 (germline): LNHNV, YYDKDF (reference sequence). The CDR3 spans 16 residues. For the CDR3, the DNA is TGTGCCACCAGCAGTGAGCCGGGACTAGCCTTAAATGAGCAGTTCTTC. Encoded protein: CATSSEPGLALNEQFF. Complete variable domain (other parts from reference TRBV15 and TRBJ2-1): DAMVIQNPRYQVTQFGKPVTLSCSQTLNHNVMYWYQQKSSQAPKLLFHYYDKDFNNEADTPDNFQSRRPNTSFCFLDIRSPGLGDTAMYLCATSSEPGLALNEQFFGPGTRLTVL.

Ten or more counts support this clonotype. This chain connects TRBV29-1 to TRBJ2-3, with D maybe TRBD2 (7 bases). Germline V gene data show CDR1 as SQVTM and CDR2 as ANQGSEA. This CDR3 comprises 13 residues. Trimming took off 7 bases at V and 4 bases at J, with 15 bases between the two ends. The CDR3 nucleotides read TGCAGCGCCGGAGGGGGGGCTTCAGATACGCAGTATTTT. It codes for CSAGGGASDTQYF.

This clonotype showed up just once. At one boundary the junction diverges from the germline segment, which might be a read error. This sequence joins TRBV7-9 and TRBJ1-2; no definite D call. Germline V gene lookup returns CDR1 SEHNR and CDR2 FQNEAQ (reference sequence). This CDR3 is built from 10 residues. CDR3 region: CASSSGSHDF. CDR3 nucleotide sequence: TGTGCCAGCAGCTCGGGGTCCCACGACTTC.

The chain joins TRBV19 to TRBJ1-2; possibly TRBD1 for D (5 bases). The CDR3 is 15 residues long. Germline V gene data show CDR1 as LNHDA and CDR2 as SQIVND (reference sequence). Trimming removed 3 bases from V and 4 bases from J, with 15 bases in between. The chain's CDR3 is CASSMKQQAIYGYTF. The CDR3, as DNA: TGTGCCAGTAGTATGAAGCAACAGGCGATCTATGGCTACACCTTC.

This sequence joins TRBV19 and TRBJ2-7; 7 positions agree with TRBD2. The germline V gene has CDR1 LNHDA and CDR2 SQIVND (reference sequence). With 6 bases clipped from V and 5 bases from J, the junction kept 10 bases outside the gene matches. The length of the CDR3 is 14 residues. CDR3 amino acids: CASREGRASHEQYF. CDR3 bases: TGTGCCAGTAGGGAGGGGAGGGCCTCACACGAGCAGTACTTC.

With regard to this clonotype: This may stem from a read error, because a much larger clone lies one nucleotide away. This chain uses TRBV6-1 with TRBJ2-3, with a possible D match to TRBD2 (5 bases). Per the germline V gene, CDR1 is MNHNS and CDR2 is SASEGT. CDR3 length: 17 amino acids. The V end lost 7 bases, the J end lost 4 bases, and 24 bases lay between the germline ends. CDR3 sequence: CASTRSVREAFPDTQYF. The CDR3 coding sequence is TGTGCCAGCACCCGAAGTGTCCGGGAAGCCTTCCCAGATACGCAGTATTTT.

The chain carries TRBV5-4 and TRBJ2-3; 7 bases are a match to TRBD1. V trimming: 8 bases; J trimming: 1 base; junction bases outside the gene matches: 10. Germline V gene data show CDR1 as SGHNT and CDR2 as YYREEE (reference sequence). The CDR3 length is 15 residues. The CDR3 DNA sequence: TGTGCCAGTAGTATCTCGCAGGGGGGCACAGATACGCAGTATTTT. Its protein product is CASSISQGGTDTQYF. The variable domain in full, completed from reference TRBV5-4 and TRBJ2-3, reads ETGVTQSPTHLIKTRGQQVTLRCSSQSGHNTVSWYQQALGQGPQFIFQYYREEENGRGNFPPRFSGLQFPNYSSELNVNALELDDSALYLCASSISQGGTDTQYFGPGTRLTVL.

This clonotype was seen repeatedly, ten times or more. CDR3 loop: CASSEGGPHTDTQYF. CDR3 sequence (DNA): TGTGCCAGTAGCGAGGGAGGACCCCACACAGATACGCAGTATTTT. The chain couples TRBV25-1 to TRBJ2-3, with a weak D call TRBD2 (6 bases). Trimming took 9 bases from V and 2 from J, leaving 18 bases between them. This CDR3 has 15 amino acids. Per the germline V gene, CDR1 is MGHDK and CDR2 is SYGVNS.

This clonotype was detected many times. Given a much more abundant clone one base away, this may be a read error. This chain uses TRBV19 with TRBJ2-7, with D uncertain. In germline, CDR1 is LNHDA, CDR2 SQIVND (reference sequence). The CDR3 consists of 14 residues. The CDR3 here is CASRIDLATYEQYF. The CDR3 nucleotides read TGTGCCAGTCGTATAGATCTTGCCACCTACGAGCAGTACTTC. Filled out from reference TRBV19 and TRBJ2-7, the complete variable domain reads DGGITQSPKYLFRKEGQNVTLSCEQNLNHDAMYWYRQDPGQGLRLIYYSQIVNDFQKGDIAEGYSVSREKKESFPLTVTSAQKNPTAFYLCASRIDLATYEQYFGPGTRLTVT.

V is TRBV24-1 and J is TRBJ2-2; possible D gene TRBD1, 6 bases. The CDR3 runs to 15 residues. Deletions cut 6 bases from V and 3 bases from J, with 13 bases between. Germline lookup yields CDR1 KGHDR and CDR2 SFDVKD. The CDR3 loop is CATSPRGRDTGELFF. The CDR3 DNA follows: TGTGCCACCAGTCCCAGGGGAAGGGACACCGGGGAGCTGTTTTTT.